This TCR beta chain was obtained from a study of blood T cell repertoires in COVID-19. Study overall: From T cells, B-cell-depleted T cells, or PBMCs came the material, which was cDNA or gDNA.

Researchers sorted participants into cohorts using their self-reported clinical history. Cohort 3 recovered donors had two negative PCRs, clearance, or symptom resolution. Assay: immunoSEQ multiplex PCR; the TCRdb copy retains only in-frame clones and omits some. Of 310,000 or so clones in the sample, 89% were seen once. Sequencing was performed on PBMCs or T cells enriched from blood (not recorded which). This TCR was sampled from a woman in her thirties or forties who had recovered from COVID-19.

CDR3 nucleotides: TGTGCCAGCGGAAGGGGGGGGGACAATCAGCCCCAGCATTTT. This encodes CASGRGGDNQPQHF. The chain employs TRBV5-8 and TRBJ1-5, with a weak D call TRBD1 (6 bases). This CDR3 is 14 amino acids long. Trimming cost V 7 bases and J 3 bases, with 14 bases left between them. Germline loops: CDR1 SGHTS, CDR2 YDEGEE.